Each of the 26 T cell receptor beta chains below was sequenced from the same sample in a study of blood T cell repertoires in COVID-19. Repertoires were generated with immunoSEQ multiplex PCR, while TCRdb's copy carries only in-frame clones and drops some. The sample has about 210,000 clones, 82% seen once; the top ten hold about 8%. Material for sequencing was peripheral blood. These receptors originate from a woman aged 55-70 years with COVID-19, enrolled during active disease.

The gene calls are TRBV5-4 and TRBJ2-5, with 12 bases identical to TRBD2. This CDR3 is built from 16 residues. Germline trimming cut 4 bases from V and 5 bases from J; bases unmatched to any gene: 9. Germline values: CDR1 SGHNT, CDR2 YYREEE (reference sequence). This chain's CDR3 is CASSPASGRAEETQYF. CDR3 sequence (DNA): TGTGCCAGCAGCCCTGCTAGCGGGAGGGCCGAGGAGACCCAGTACTTC.

This clone was observed a few times. The chain recombines TRBV7-9 with TRBJ2-1; 9 bases agree with TRBD2. This CDR3 is 14 amino acids long. V lost 3 bases and J lost 9; bases outside the gene matches: 6. Looked up from germline, CDR1 is SEHNR and CDR2 is FQNEAQ (reference sequence). The CDR3 DNA sequence: TGTGCCAGCAGCTTTCTAGCGGGATATGGTGAGCAGTTCTTC. Its translation is CASSFLAGYGEQFF.

The chain couples TRBV5-1 to TRBJ2-1, with 13 nucleotides matching TRBD2. The CDR3 consists of 16 residues. From germline, CDR1 is SGHRS and CDR2 YFSETQ. V gave up 4 bases and J gave up 4 bases; unmatched junction bases: 5. Written as DNA, the CDR3 is TGCGCCAGCAGCGGAGGGGGACTAGCGGGGTACAATGAGCAGTTCTTC. It encodes CASSGGGLAGYNEQFF. The whole variable domain, filled in from reference TRBV5-1 and TRBJ2-1, reads KAGVTQTPRYLIKTRGQQVTLSCSPISGHRSVSWYQQTPGQGLQFLFEYFSETQRNKGNFPGRFSGRQFSNSRSEMNVSTLELGDSALYLCASSGGGLAGYNEQFFGPGTRLTVL.

The chain joins TRBV6-5 to TRBJ1-2; possible D gene TRBD1, 5 bases. V gave up 8 bases and J gave up 5 bases, with 18 bases separating them. Germline V CDR1 and CDR2: MNHEY, SVGAGI. This CDR3 region has 14 residues. The CDR3 loop is CASLGRVRGYGYTF. The CDR3 DNA is TGTGCCAGCTTGGGGAGGGTGAGGGGTTATGGCTACACCTTC.

This chain links TRBV29-1 with TRBJ1-1, with no clear D. Germline assignment: CDR1 SQVTM and CDR2 ANQGSEA. Trimming pared 6 bases from V and 6 bases from J, leaving 14 bases between. This CDR3 contains 12 residues. CDR3 loop: CSVSYTLPEAFF. CDR3 coding DNA: TGCAGCGTCTCGTACACCTTGCCTGAAGCTTTCTTT.

The chain recombines TRBV5-1 with TRBJ2-7; TRBD1 matches at 9 bases. This CDR3 region has 15 residues. V shed 0 bases and J 6 bases; nucleotides not matched to a gene: 7. Germline V gives CDR1 SGHRS, CDR2 YFSETQ. DNA of the CDR3: TGCGCCAGCAGCTTGGACAGGACAGGGGAGGTCGAGCAGTACTTC. It translates to CASSLDRTGEVEQYF.

The chain combines TRBV10-2 with TRBJ2-6, with a weak D call TRBD2 (6 bases). CDR3 size: 18 residues. Per the germline V gene, CDR1 is WSHSY and CDR2 is SAAADI. Trimming took off 8 bases at V and 0 bases at J, with 20 bases between the two ends. DNA for the CDR3: TGCGCCAGCGACGACCTGATGCCCGGGGGCTCTGGGGCCAACGTCCTGACTTTC. Translating gives CASDDLMPGGSGANVLTF.

The V call is TRBV30, the J call TRBJ2-4, with TRBD1 matching over 10 bases. Trimming removed 1 base from V and 0 bases from J; junction bases left unmatched: 3. CDR3 length: 16 amino acids. From germline, CDR1 is GTSNPN and CDR2 SVGIG (reference sequence). The CDR3 DNA sequence: TGTGCCTGGAGTGAAGGACAGGGGGTAGCCAAAAACATTCAGTACTTC. Translated: CAWSEGQGVAKNIQYF.

This chain joins TRBV5-4 and TRBJ2-7, with 7 bases matching TRBD2. V shed 1 base and J 7 bases; nucleotides not matched to a gene: 5. Germline-derived CDR1 and CDR2 are SGHNT and YYREEE (reference sequence). The CDR3 length is 13 residues. CDR3 coding DNA: TGTGCCAGCAGCTTGCCTAGCGGTACGGAGCAGTACTTC. Protein product: CASSLPSGTEQYF.

The chain employs TRBV5-1 and TRBJ2-5; 7 nucleotides agree with TRBD1. The CDR3 runs 15 residues. The V segment lost 4 bases and the J segment 0 bases; nucleotides outside the gene matches: 6. Germline lookup yields CDR1 SGHRS and CDR2 YFSETQ. The CDR3 DNA is TGCGCCAGCAGCCAGCGACAGGGCCACCAAGAGACCCAGTACTTC. This encodes CASSQRQGHQETQYF.

This chain connects TRBV7-6 to TRBJ2-2, with TRBD1 matching over 12 bases. V lost 5 bases and J lost 9; bases outside the gene matches: 10. Germline loops: CDR1 SGHVS, CDR2 FNYEAQ. This CDR3 comprises 16 residues. In DNA form, the CDR3 reads TGTGCCAGCAGCCCCACCGGGACAGGGGGCGGTTGGGAGCTGTTTTTT. Its protein product is CASSPTGTGGGWELFF.

This chain uses TRBV20-1 with TRBJ2-1, with 13 nucleotides matching TRBD2. V dropped 3 bases and J dropped 9; count of bases not matched to a gene: 11. This CDR3 region has 16 residues. Germline CDR1 reads DFQATT; CDR2 reads SNEGSKA (reference sequence). The CDR3 is CSASGPGLAGDSEQFF. For the CDR3, the DNA is TGCAGTGCTAGTGGACCCGGACTAGCGGGAGATAGTGAGCAGTTCTTC.

This clone was found once. This chain links TRBV2 with TRBJ1-6; TRBD1 is a possible D gene (6 bases). V was clipped by 3 bases and J by 7 bases, with 10 bases between them. The CDR3 runs 14 residues. The V gene's germline CDR1 is SNHLY and CDR2 FYNNEI. For the CDR3, the DNA is TGTGCCAGCAGTGATCAGGGGCAGAATTCACCCCTCCACTTT. Translating gives CASSDQGQNSPLHF.

The chain uses TRBV5-4 and TRBJ1-1; 7 bases map to TRBD1. The CDR3 contains 15 residues. V dropped 1 base and J dropped 8; count of bases not matched to a gene: 11. The germline gives CDR1 SGHNT, CDR2 YYREEE (reference sequence). CDR3 region: CASSLPGQPRGEAFF. CDR3 coding DNA: TGTGCCAGCAGCTTGCCGGGACAGCCGCGAGGGGAAGCTTTCTTT.

This clone turned up a few times. The gene calls are TRBV7-2 and TRBJ1-1; D is uncertain. From germline, CDR1 is SGHTA and CDR2 FQGNSA. With 5 bases removed from V and 4 bases from J, the gap between germline ends came to 8 bases. The CDR3 is made up of 12 amino acids. The CDR3 region has the DNA TGTGCCAGCAGCGCGGGCACCACTGAAGCTTTCTTT. The encoded protein is CASSAGTTEAFF.

The rearrangement links TRBV5-6 to TRBJ1-5; D is ambiguous. Trimming took 4 bases from V and 6 from J, leaving 11 bases between them. Germline CDR1 reads SGHDT; CDR2 reads YYEEEE. The CDR3 runs 13 residues. The CDR3 region has the DNA TGTGCCAGCAGCAACGGGATGGTTCAGCCCCAGCATTTT. As protein: CASSNGMVQPQHF. The complete variable domain, with remaining parts taken from reference TRBV5-6 and TRBJ1-5, reads DAGVTQSPTHLIKTRGQQVTLRCSPKSGHDTVSWYQQALGQGPQFIFQYYEEEERQRGNFPDRFSGHQFPNYSSELNVNALLLGDSALYLCASSNGMVQPQHFGDGTRLSIL.

The gene calls are TRBV7-9 and TRBJ2-3, with D perhaps TRBD1 (6 bases). Germline CDR1 reads SEHNR; CDR2 reads FQNEAQ (reference sequence). CDR3 length equals 15 residues. V was clipped by 1 base and J by 4 bases, with 12 bases between them. Here the CDR3 reads CASSLGRGDADTQYF. CDR3 bases: TGTGCCAGCAGCTTAGGCAGGGGAGACGCAGATACGCAGTATTTT.

The V and J genes are TRBV9 and TRBJ1-1, with D possibly matching TRBD1 (5 bases). V shed 0 bases and J shed 1 base, with 10 bases lying between them. CDR3 length: 15 amino acids. CDR1 SGDLS and CDR2 YYNGEE come from the germline V gene. The DNA for the CDR3 is TGTGCCAGCAGCGTAGGGCCGACAGAGAACACTGAAGCTTTCTTT. Protein product: CASSVGPTENTEAFF. The variable domain in full, with the rest retrieved from reference TRBV9 and TRBJ1-1, is DSGVTQTPKHLITATGQRVTLRCSPRSGDLSVYWYQQSLDQGLQFLIQYYNGEERAKGNILERFSAQQFPDLHSELNLSSLELGDSALYFCASSVGPTENTEAFFGQGTRLTVV.

The chain recombines TRBV7-3 with TRBJ1-1, with TRBD1 as a possible D gene (6 bases). Trimming removed 5 bases at V and 1 base at J, with 11 bases between. The CDR3 sequence is 14 residues long. Looked up from germline, CDR1 is SGHTA and CDR2 is FQGTGA. The CDR3 loop is CASSLGTPNTEAFF. The CDR3 DNA reads TGTGCCAGCAGCCTCGGGACACCGAACACTGAAGCTTTCTTT.

The CDR3 loop is CASSLAVSAFTDTQYF. Written as DNA, the CDR3 is TGTGCCAGCAGCTTAGCGGTTAGCGCCTTCACAGATACGCAGTATTTT. This rearrangement joins TRBV7-2 to TRBJ2-3; D might be TRBD2 (5 bases). Trimming shortened V by 0 bases and J by 2 bases, and 12 bases separated the two germline ends. From germline, CDR1 is SGHTA and CDR2 FQGNSA. The CDR3 has 16 amino acids.

J is TRBJ2-7 and V is TRBV30, with D perhaps TRBD1 (5 bases). V was clipped by 3 bases and J by 2 bases, with 11 bases between them. Germline V gene sequence: CDR1 GTSNPN, CDR2 SVGIG (reference sequence). This CDR3 region has 13 residues. CDR3 loop: CAWSAGLTYEQYF. The CDR3 nucleotides are TGTGCCTGGAGCGCAGGGCTCACCTACGAGCAGTACTTC.

The gene calls are TRBV5-5 and TRBJ1-5; D unresolved. This CDR3 comprises 16 residues. The V end lost 5 bases, the J end lost 1 base, and 16 bases lay between the germline ends. Germline loops: CDR1 SGHKS, CDR2 YYEKEE (reference sequence). The CDR3 loop reads CASRAAVGPSNQPQHF. The CDR3, as DNA: TGTGCCAGCAGGGCCGCAGTTGGGCCCAGCAATCAGCCCCAGCATTTT.

The rearrangement links TRBV7-2 to TRBJ2-7; 8 positions agree with TRBD2. V was clipped by 4 bases and J by 3 bases; unmatched bases: 2. This CDR3 region has 13 residues. The germline gives CDR1 SGHTA, CDR2 FQGNSA. Here the CDR3 DNA reads TGTGCCAGCAGCTCTAGCGGGTTCTACGAGCAGTACTTC. This sequence encodes CASSSSGFYEQYF. Complete variable domain (other parts from reference TRBV7-2 and TRBJ2-7): GAGVSQSPSNKVTEKGKDVELRCDPISGHTALYWYRQSLGQGLEFLIYFQGNSAPDKSGLPSDRFSAERTGGSVSTLTIQRTQQEDSAVYLCASSSSGFYEQYFGPGTRLTVT.

This chain links TRBV25-1 with TRBJ1-5, with TRBD1 as a possible D gene (5 bases). The germline V gene encodes CDR1 MGHDK and CDR2 SYGVNS. The length of the CDR3 is 13 residues. The germline V and J ends were trimmed by 8 bases and 4 bases, with 12 bases remaining between them. CDR3 sequence: CASSFGGNQPQHF. CDR3 DNA sequence: TGTGCCAGCTCTTTTGGGGGGAATCAGCCCCAGCATTTT.

The rearrangement links TRBV7-2 to TRBJ1-1; D gene ambiguous. CDR1 SGHTA and CDR2 FQGNSA come from the germline V gene. Trimming took 5 bases from V and 1 from J, leaving 8 bases between them. The CDR3 is made up of 13 amino acids. The CDR3 reads CASSGGRNTEAFF. CDR3 sequence (DNA): TGTGCCAGCAGCGGAGGGAGGAACACTGAAGCTTTCTTT. Full variable domain (remainder filled in from reference TRBV7-2 and TRBJ1-1): GAGVSQSPSNKVTEKGKDVELRCDPISGHTALYWYRQSLGQGLEFLIYFQGNSAPDKSGLPSDRFSAERTGGSVSTLTIQRTQQEDSAVYLCASSGGRNTEAFFGQGTRLTVV.

CDR3 sequence: CASSYKAGGPGELFF. The CDR3 bases are TGTGCCAGCAGTTACAAGGCGGGAGGACCCGGGGAGCTGTTTTTT. This chain joins TRBV6-5 and TRBJ2-2; 8 positions match TRBD2. The junction had 5 bases not matched to a gene; V was cut back by 2 bases and J by 6 bases. This CDR3 region has 15 residues. The germline V gene has CDR1 MNHEY and CDR2 SVGAGI.